The 23 T cell receptor beta chains reported below all come from one sample, sequenced in a study of memory CD4+ T cells and cytomegalovirus serostatus. Single viable CD3+CD4+CD8-CD45RO+ cells were sorted as the memory CD4+ T cells. Clones were read by immunoSEQ multiplex PCR, and TCRdb kept only the in-frame ones, dropping some. The sample carries approximately 46,000 clones, more than 60% recorded once. Sequencing used memory CD4+ T cells from blood. The receptor set was obtained from an adult in good health and CMV-seronegative.

The chain combines TRBV19 with TRBJ1-2; 7 bases agree with TRBD1. The CDR3 covers 17 residues. From germline, CDR1 is LNHDA and CDR2 SQIVND (reference sequence). V lost 6 bases, J lost 4 bases, and 17 bases stayed unmatched. CDR3 nucleotide sequence: TGTGCCAGTAGCATGAAAGGAACAGGGGATGCGGGCTATGGCTACACCTTC. Translated: CASSMKGTGDAGYGYTF. The full variable domain, its missing parts supplied by reference TRBV19 and TRBJ1-2, is DGGITQSPKYLFRKEGQNVTLSCEQNLNHDAMYWYRQDPGQGLRLIYYSQIVNDFQKGDIAEGYSVSREKKESFPLTVTSAQKNPTAFYLCASSMKGTGDAGYGYTFGSGTRLTVV.

V and J are TRBV9 and TRBJ2-1; D unresolved. Germline values: CDR1 SGDLS, CDR2 YYNGEE. Between the trimmed V and J ends, which lost 4 bases and 5 bases, there was a span of 10 bases. The CDR3 totals 13 residues. CDR3 loop: CASSPHGNNEQFF. The CDR3, as DNA: TGTGCCAGCAGCCCCCATGGGAACAATGAGCAGTTCTTC.

DNA of the CDR3: TGCAGCGTACAGGGAAGGATAGAGACCCAGTACTTC. It translates to CSVQGRIETQYF. The chain carries TRBV29-1 and TRBJ2-5; TRBD1 is a possible D gene (6 bases). CDR1 SQVTM and CDR2 ANQGSEA come from the germline V gene. V shed 6 bases and J shed 4 bases, with 12 bases lying between them. The CDR3 extends over 12 amino acids.

V usage is TRBV18 and J usage is TRBJ2-7; 8 bases are shared with TRBD1. Germline V gene sequence: CDR1 KGHSH, CDR2 LQKENI. Trimming at V came to 6 bases and at J to 3 bases, leaving 10 bases not matched to a gene. The CDR3 covers 15 residues. This chain's CDR3 is CASSEAGQGYYEQYF. CDR3 bases: TGTGCCAGCTCCGAGGCCGGACAGGGTTACTACGAGCAGTACTTC.

The chain recombines TRBV18 with TRBJ2-7, with TRBD1 matching 10 bases. V gave up 6 bases and J gave up 2 bases; unmatched junction bases: 7. CDR1 is KGHSH, CDR2 LQKENI, per germline. This CDR3 contains 15 residues. The CDR3: CASSRGQGGTYEQYF. The CDR3 coding sequence is TGTGCCAGCTCTCGCGGACAGGGGGGGACCTACGAGCAGTACTTC.

About this clone itself: The DNA is omitted, as the CDR3 cannot be located on it reliably, and the CDR3 follows TCRdb's listing. This rearrangement joins TRBV4-2 to TRBJ2-7. The CDR3 totals 21 residues, both ends included. CDR1 is LGHNA and CDR2 is YNFKEQ in the germline V gene. CDR3 protein: CASSPRGLDWSSTSVHSEQYF.

This chain connects TRBV6-1 to TRBJ2-7; D is unclear. CDR1 and CDR2 (germline): MNHNS, SASEGT. CDR3 length: 14 residues. The V end was cut by 3 bases, the J end by 7 bases, with 16 bases between. CDR3 nucleotides: TGTGCCAGCAGTGAGTTGACGGTCCTAGGGGAGCAGTACTTC. Encoded protein: CASSELTVLGEQYF.

Concerning this clone: Other DNA sequences from this sample encode an identical CDR3 as well. The chain links TRBV5-4 to TRBJ1-2, with a possible D match to TRBD1 (5 bases). V dropped 0 bases and J dropped 6 bases, with 6 bases sitting between them. This CDR3 is 12 amino acids long. Germline CDR1 reads SGHNT; CDR2 reads YYREEE (reference sequence). The CDR3 region has the DNA TGTGCCAGCAGCTTGGAACAGGATGGCTACACCTTC. Translation: CASSLEQDGYTF.

This chain joins TRBV21-1 and TRBJ2-5; the DNA was not used to check the table's D call, TRBD2. TRBV21-1 is designated a pseudogene. The CDR3 runs 15 residues. In DNA form, the CDR3 reads TGTGCCAGCAGCAATCGGGGGGGGACGCAAGAGACCCAGTACTTC. Encoded protein: CASSNRGGTQETQYF.

The V call is TRBV2, the J call TRBJ1-6; D is perhaps TRBD1 (5 bases). V gave up 1 base and J gave up 10 bases, with 14 bases separating them. Per germline, CDR1 SNHLY and CDR2 FYNNEI. This CDR3 region has 15 residues. The CDR3 is CASSEVGRVGSPLHF. CDR3 DNA sequence: TGTGCCAGCAGTGAAGTTGGCAGGGTGGGATCACCCCTCCACTTT.

The rearrangement uses TRBV2 and TRBJ1-2; maybe TRBD1 (5 bases). V was trimmed by 5 bases and J by 2 bases, leaving 9 bases between them. CDR1 and CDR2 (germline): SNHLY, FYNNEI. This CDR3 region has 13 residues. CDR3 bases: TGTGCCAGCAGTACAGGCTCCAACTATGGCTACACCTTC. This encodes CASSTGSNYGYTF.

This clone has only one observation. The chain carries TRBV18 and TRBJ1-5, with D hard to call. V was pared by 2 bases and J by 4 bases, with 12 bases between. CDR1 and CDR2 from the germline V gene are KGHSH and LQKENI. This CDR3 spans 15 amino acids. CDR3 sequence reads: CASSPAGTMNQPQHF. CDR3 nucleotide sequence: TGTGCCAGCTCACCAGCAGGAACTATGAATCAGCCCCAGCATTTT.

The chain uses TRBV2 and TRBJ2-1; D not certain. The V end was cut by 8 bases, the J end by 0 bases, with 14 bases between. This CDR3 region has 15 residues. CDR1 is SNHLY, CDR2 FYNNEI, per germline. This CDR3 reads CASHKTESSYNEQFF. Here the CDR3 DNA reads TGTGCCAGCCATAAGACTGAGAGCTCCTACAATGAGCAGTTCTTC.

The V and J genes are TRBV19 and TRBJ1-5; D perhaps matches TRBD1 (5 bases). Germline V CDR1 and CDR2: LNHDA, SQIVND (reference sequence). Trimming removed 7 bases from V and 0 bases from J, with 13 bases in between. This CDR3 is 15 amino acids long. The CDR3 protein is CASIRGPYSNQPQHF. The CDR3 region has the DNA TGTGCCAGTATCCGGGGACCTTATAGCAATCAGCCCCAGCATTTT.

The rearrangement links TRBV5-1 to TRBJ1-1; a possible D gene is TRBD1 (6 bases). V was trimmed by 4 bases and J by 2 bases, leaving 18 bases between them. CDR3 length: 16 residues. Germline loops: CDR1 SGHRS, CDR2 YFSETQ. The CDR3 loop reads CASSAGEGGINTEAFF. In DNA, the CDR3 is TGCGCCAGCAGCGCCGGGGAAGGGGGGATCAACACTGAAGCTTTCTTT.

This clone was counted between two and nine times. The chain is built from TRBV13 and TRBJ1-1, with D unresolved. The V and J ends lost 2 bases and 8 bases respectively, with 9 bases between them. The CDR3 totals 12 residues. Germline loops: CDR1 PRHDT, CDR2 FYEKMQ (reference sequence). Here the CDR3 DNA reads TGTGCCAGCAGCTTACGACCGCTAGAAGCTTTCTTT. Translated, it gives CASSLRPLEAFF. The full variable domain, its missing parts supplied by reference TRBV13 and TRBJ1-1, is AAGVIQSPRHLIKEKRETATLKCYPIPRHDTVYWYQQGPGQDPQFLISFYEKMQSDKGSIPDRFSAQQFSDYHSELNMSSLELGDSALYFCASSLRPLEAFFGQGTRLTVV.

This chain uses TRBV30 with TRBJ1-4; the match to TRBD1 covers 9 bases. The CDR3 loop spans 15 amino acids. Germline V lookup: CDR1 GTSNPN, CDR2 SVGIG (reference sequence). V lost 5 bases to trimming and J lost 3 bases; unmatched junction nucleotides: 7. CDR3 sequence: CAWFRQGGANEKLFF. The CDR3, as DNA: TGTGCCTGGTTCAGACAGGGGGGGGCTAATGAAAAACTGTTTTTT.

The V gene is TRBV5-1, the J gene TRBJ2-7; TRBD2 matches 10 bases. The CDR3 extends over 17 amino acids. Per germline, CDR1 SGHRS and CDR2 YFSETQ. Unmatched junction bases numbered 10, after V lost 0 bases and J lost 4 bases. The CDR3 protein is CASSLASSGGPPYEQYF. In DNA, the CDR3 is TGCGCCAGCAGCTTGGCATCTAGCGGGGGACCACCTTACGAGCAGTACTTC.

CDR3 loop: CASRIPGRSNSPLHF. Written as DNA, the CDR3 is TGTGCCAGCCGAATCCCAGGACGGAGTAATTCACCCCTCCACTTT. The rearrangement uses TRBV11-2 and TRBJ1-6; D gene uncertain. This CDR3 has 15 residues. V was cut by 8 bases and J by 6 bases, with 17 bases left in between. The germline gives CDR1 SGHAT, CDR2 FQNNGV.

The chain joins TRBV7-8 to TRBJ1-1; no clear D. The CDR3 contains 13 residues. V was cut by 2 bases and J by 3 bases, with 7 bases left in between. CDR1 and CDR2 from the germline V gene are SGHVS and FQNEAQ. The CDR3 DNA reads as TGTGCCAGCAGCTTAAGGAGGGACACTGAAGCTTTCTTT. Residues: CASSLRRDTEAFF.

V is TRBV5-1 and J is TRBJ1-4, with a tentative D call TRBD1 (5 bases). The germline gives CDR1 SGHRS, CDR2 YFSETQ. The V gene lost 6 bases and the J gene lost 7 bases, with 19 bases spanning the gap. This CDR3 region has 15 residues. The DNA of the CDR3 is TGCGCCAGCATGCAGGGCACCTCAACTGCTGAAAAACTGTTTTTT. Protein: CASMQGTSTAEKLFF.

This rearrangement joins TRBV5-6 to TRBJ2-6; the D is unclear. The V gene lost 1 base and the J gene lost 1 base, with 6 bases spanning the gap. CDR1 SGHDT and CDR2 YYEEEE come from the germline V gene. The CDR3 has 15 residues. This CDR3 is CASSLFQSGANVLTF. Here the CDR3 DNA reads TGTGCCAGCAGCTTGTTTCAATCTGGGGCCAACGTCCTGACTTTC.

This sequence joins TRBV5-4 and TRBJ2-3, with D possibly matching TRBD1 (6 bases). Trimming took 1 base from V and 5 from J, leaving 17 bases between them. The CDR3 runs to 16 residues. Germline CDR1 SGHNT, CDR2 YYREEE (reference sequence). CDR3 protein: CASSLTYRVGEDTQYF. The CDR3 region has the DNA TGTGCCAGCAGCTTGACCTACAGGGTTGGGGAAGATACGCAGTATTTT. Full variable domain (remainder filled in from reference TRBV5-4 and TRBJ2-3): ETGVTQSPTHLIKTRGQQVTLRCSSQSGHNTVSWYQQALGQGPQFIFQYYREEENGRGNFPPRFSGLQFPNYSSELNVNALELDDSALYLCASSLTYRVGEDTQYFGPGTRLTVL.